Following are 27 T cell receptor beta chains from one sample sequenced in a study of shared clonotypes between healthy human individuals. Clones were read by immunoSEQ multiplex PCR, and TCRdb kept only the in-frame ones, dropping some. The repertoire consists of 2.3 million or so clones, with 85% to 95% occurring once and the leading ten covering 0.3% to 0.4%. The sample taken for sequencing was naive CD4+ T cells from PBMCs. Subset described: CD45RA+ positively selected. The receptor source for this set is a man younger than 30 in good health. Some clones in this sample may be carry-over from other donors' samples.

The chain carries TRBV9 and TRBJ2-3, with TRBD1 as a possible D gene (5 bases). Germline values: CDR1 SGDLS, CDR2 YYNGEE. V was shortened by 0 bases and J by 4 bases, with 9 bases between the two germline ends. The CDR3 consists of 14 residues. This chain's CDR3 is CASSVVARADTQYF. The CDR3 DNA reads TGTGCCAGCAGCGTAGTAGCCAGGGCAGATACGCAGTATTTT. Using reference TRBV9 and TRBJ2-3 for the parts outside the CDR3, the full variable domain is DSGVTQTPKHLITATGQRVTLRCSPRSGDLSVYWYQQSLDQGLQFLIQYYNGEERAKGNILERFSAQQFPDLHSELNLSSLELGDSALYFCASSVVARADTQYFGPGTRLTVL.

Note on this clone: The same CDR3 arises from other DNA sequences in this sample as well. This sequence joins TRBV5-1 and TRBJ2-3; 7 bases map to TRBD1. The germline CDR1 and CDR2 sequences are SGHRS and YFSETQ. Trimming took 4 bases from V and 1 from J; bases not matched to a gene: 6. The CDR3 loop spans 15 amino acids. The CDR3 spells CASSPGDRGTDTQYF. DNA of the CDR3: TGCGCCAGCAGCCCCGGAGACAGGGGCACAGATACGCAGTATTTT.

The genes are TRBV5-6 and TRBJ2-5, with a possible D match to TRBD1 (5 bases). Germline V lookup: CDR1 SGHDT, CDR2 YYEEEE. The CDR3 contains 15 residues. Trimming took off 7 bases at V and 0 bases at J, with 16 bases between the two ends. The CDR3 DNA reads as TGTGCCAGCGCCTCGCGACAGCCGTACCAAGAGACCCAGTACTTC. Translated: CASASRQPYQETQYF.

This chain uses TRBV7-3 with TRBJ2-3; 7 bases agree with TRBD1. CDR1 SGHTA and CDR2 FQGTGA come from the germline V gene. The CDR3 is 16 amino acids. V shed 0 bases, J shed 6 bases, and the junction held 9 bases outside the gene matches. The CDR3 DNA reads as TGTGCCAGCAGCTTAACAGGGGACAGCGGTCGGGATACGCAGTATTTT. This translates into CASSLTGDSGRDTQYF. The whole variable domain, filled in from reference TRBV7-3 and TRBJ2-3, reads GAGVSQTPSNKVTEKGKYVELRCDPISGHTALYWYRQSLGQGPEFLIYFQGTGAADDSGLPNDRFFAVRPEGSVSTLKIQRTERGDSAVYLCASSLTGDSGRDTQYFGPGTRLTVL.

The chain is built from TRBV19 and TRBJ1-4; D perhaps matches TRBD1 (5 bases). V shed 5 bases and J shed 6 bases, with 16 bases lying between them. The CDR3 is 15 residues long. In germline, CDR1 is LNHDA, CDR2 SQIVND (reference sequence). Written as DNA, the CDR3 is TGTGCCAGTAGTGGGAGGGGTCGAACCGATGAAAAACTGTTTTTT. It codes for CASSGRGRTDEKLFF.

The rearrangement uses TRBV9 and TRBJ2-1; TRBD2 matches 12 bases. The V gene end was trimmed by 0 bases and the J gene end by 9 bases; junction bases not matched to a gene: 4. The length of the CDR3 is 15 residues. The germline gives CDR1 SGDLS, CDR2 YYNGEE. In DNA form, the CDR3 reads TGTGCCAGCAGCGTAGAACTAGCGGGAGGATTTGAGCAGTTCTTC. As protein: CASSVELAGGFEQFF.

The CDR3 bases are TGTGCCAGCAGTTCCTTACGAGGAGACAGGTCCTACGAGCAGTACTTC. This sequence encodes CASSSLRGDRSYEQYF. The chain links TRBV28 to TRBJ2-7; tentatively, D is TRBD1 (6 bases). The CDR3 totals 16 residues. With 4 bases removed from V and 1 base from J, the gap between germline ends came to 17 bases. Germline CDR1 MDHEN, CDR2 SYDVKM.

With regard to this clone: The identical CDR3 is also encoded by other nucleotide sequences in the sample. In DNA form, the CDR3 reads TGTGCCAGCAGCGTAGTACCAGGTAACGAGCAGTACTTC. It is translated as CASSVVPGNEQYF. The chain combines TRBV9 with TRBJ2-7; D remains ambiguous. Germline V gene sequence: CDR1 SGDLS, CDR2 YYNGEE. This CDR3 comprises 13 residues. V was cut by 0 bases and J by 5 bases, with 9 bases left in between.

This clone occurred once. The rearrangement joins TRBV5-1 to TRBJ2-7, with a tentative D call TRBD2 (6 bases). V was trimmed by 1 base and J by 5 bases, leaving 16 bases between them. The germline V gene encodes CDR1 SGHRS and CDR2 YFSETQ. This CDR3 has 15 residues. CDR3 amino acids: CASSLRVDGSDEQYF. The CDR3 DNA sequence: TGCGCCAGCAGCTTGAGAGTCGACGGGAGCGACGAGCAGTACTTC.

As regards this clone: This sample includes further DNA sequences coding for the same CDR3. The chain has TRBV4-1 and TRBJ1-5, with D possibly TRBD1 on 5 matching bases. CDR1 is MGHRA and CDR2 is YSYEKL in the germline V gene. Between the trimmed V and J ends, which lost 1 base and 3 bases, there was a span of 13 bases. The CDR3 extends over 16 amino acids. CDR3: CASSQGGGYSNQPQHF. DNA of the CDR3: TGCGCCAGCAGCCAAGGCGGGGGTTATTCCAATCAGCCCCAGCATTTT.

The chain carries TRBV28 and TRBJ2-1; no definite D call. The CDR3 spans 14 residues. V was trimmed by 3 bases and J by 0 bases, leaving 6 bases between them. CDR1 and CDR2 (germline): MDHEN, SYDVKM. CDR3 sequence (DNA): TGTGCCAGCAGTTTGCGCGTCTCCTACAATGAGCAGTTCTTC. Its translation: CASSLRVSYNEQFF.

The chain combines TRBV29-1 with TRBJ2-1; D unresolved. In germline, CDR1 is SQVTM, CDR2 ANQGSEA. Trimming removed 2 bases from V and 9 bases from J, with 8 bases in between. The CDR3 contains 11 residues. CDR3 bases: TGCAGCGTTGAAAGGGCGAGTGAGCAGTTCTTC. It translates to CSVERASEQFF.

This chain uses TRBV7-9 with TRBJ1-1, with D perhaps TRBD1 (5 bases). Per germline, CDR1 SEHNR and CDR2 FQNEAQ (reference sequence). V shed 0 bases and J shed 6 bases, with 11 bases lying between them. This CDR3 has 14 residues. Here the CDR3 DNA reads TGTGCCAGCAGCTTAGCAGGGGTTGGCGCTGAAGCTTTCTTT. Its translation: CASSLAGVGAEAFF.

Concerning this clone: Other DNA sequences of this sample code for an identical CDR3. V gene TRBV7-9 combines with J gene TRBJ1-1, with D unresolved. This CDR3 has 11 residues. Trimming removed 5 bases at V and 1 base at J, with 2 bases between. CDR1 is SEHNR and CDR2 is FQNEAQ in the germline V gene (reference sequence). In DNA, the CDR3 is TGTGCCAGCAGCCAGAACACTGAAGCTTTCTTT. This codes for CASSQNTEAFF.

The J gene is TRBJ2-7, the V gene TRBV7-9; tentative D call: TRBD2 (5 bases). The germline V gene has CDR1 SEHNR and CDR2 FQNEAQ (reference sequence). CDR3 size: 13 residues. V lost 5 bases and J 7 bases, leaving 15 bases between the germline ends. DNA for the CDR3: TGTGCCAGCAGCGCCGGGGTCCCTATGGAGCAGTACTTC. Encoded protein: CASSAGVPMEQYF. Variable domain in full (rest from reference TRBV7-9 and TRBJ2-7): DTGVSQNPRHKITKRGQNVTFRCDPISEHNRLYWYRQTLGQGPEFLTYFQNEAQLEKSRLLSDRFSAERPKGSFSTLEIQRTEQGDSAMYLCASSAGVPMEQYFGPGTRLTVT.

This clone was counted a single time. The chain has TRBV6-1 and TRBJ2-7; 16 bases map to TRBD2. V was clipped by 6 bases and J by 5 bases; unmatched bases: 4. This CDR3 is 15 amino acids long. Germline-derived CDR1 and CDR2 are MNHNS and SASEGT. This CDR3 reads CASRPGTSGRDEQYF. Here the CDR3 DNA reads TGTGCCAGCAGGCCCGGGACTAGCGGGAGGGACGAGCAGTACTTC.

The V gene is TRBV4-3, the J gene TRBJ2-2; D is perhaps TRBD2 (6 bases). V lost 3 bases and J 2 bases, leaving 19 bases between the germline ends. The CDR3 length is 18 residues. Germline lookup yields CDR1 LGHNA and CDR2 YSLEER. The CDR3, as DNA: TGCGCCAGCAGCCACCCTCTCGGGGGTGTCCGAAACACCGGGGAGCTGTTTTTT. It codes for CASSHPLGGVRNTGELFF.

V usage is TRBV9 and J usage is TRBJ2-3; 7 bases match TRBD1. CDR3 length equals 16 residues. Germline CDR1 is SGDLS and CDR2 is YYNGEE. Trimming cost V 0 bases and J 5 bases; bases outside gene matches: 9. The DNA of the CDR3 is TGTGCCAGCAGCGTAGGGGTCAAGGGGGCTGGAGATACGCAGTATTTT. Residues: CASSVGVKGAGDTQYF.

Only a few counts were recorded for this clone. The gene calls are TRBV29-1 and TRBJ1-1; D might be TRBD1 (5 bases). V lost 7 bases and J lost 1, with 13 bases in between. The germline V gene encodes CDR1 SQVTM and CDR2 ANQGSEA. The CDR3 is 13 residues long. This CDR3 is CSASRQGNTEAFF. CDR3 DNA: TGCAGCGCCTCCCGCCAGGGGAACACTGAAGCTTTCTTT.

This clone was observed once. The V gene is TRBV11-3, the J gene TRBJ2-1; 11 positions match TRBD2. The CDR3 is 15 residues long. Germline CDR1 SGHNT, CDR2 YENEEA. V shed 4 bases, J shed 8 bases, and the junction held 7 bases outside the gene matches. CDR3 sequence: CASSSGLAGGYEQFF. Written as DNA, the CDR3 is TGTGCCAGCAGCTCCGGGCTAGCGGGAGGCTATGAGCAGTTCTTC.

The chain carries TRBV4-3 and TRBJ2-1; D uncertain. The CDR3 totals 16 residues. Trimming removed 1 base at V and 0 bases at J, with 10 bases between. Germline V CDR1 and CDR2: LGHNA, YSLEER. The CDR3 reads CASSQAHSDSYNEQFF. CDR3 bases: TGCGCCAGCAGCCAAGCCCACTCCGACTCCTACAATGAGCAGTTCTTC.

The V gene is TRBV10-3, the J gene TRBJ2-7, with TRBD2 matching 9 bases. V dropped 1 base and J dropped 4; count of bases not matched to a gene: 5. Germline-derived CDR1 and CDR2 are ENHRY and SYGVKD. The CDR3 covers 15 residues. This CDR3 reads CAISELTSGPYEQYF. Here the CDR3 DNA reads TGTGCCATCAGTGAGTTGACTAGCGGACCTTACGAGCAGTACTTC.

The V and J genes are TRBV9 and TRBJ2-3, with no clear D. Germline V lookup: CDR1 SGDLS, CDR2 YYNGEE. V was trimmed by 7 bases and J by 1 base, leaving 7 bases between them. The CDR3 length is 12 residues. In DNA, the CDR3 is TGTGCCAGCTCCTCGGGCACAGATACGCAGTATTTT. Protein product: CASSSGTDTQYF.

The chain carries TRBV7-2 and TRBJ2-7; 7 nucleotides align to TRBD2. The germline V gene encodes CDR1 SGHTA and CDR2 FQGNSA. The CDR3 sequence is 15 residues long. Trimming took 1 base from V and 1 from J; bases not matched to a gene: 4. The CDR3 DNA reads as TGTGCCAGCAGCTTAGGGGGTAGCGGGTCCTACGAGCAGTACTTC. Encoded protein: CASSLGGSGSYEQYF. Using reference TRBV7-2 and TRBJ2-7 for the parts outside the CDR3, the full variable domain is GAGVSQSPSNKVTEKGKDVELRCDPISGHTALYWYRQSLGQGLEFLIYFQGNSAPDKSGLPSDRFSAERTGGSVSTLTIQRTQQEDSAVYLCASSLGGSGSYEQYFGPGTRLTVT.

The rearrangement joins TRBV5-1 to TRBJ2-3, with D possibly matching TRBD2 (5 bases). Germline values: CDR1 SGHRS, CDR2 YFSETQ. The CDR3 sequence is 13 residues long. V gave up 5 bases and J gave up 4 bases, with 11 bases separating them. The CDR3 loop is CASSRELPDTQYF. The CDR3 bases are TGCGCCAGCAGTAGGGAGCTCCCAGATACGCAGTATTTT.

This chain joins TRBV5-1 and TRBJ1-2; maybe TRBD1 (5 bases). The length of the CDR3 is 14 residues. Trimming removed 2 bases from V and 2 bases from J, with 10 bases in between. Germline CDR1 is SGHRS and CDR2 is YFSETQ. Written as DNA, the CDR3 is TGCGCCAGCAGCTTTGCAGGGCAAAACTATGGCTACACCTTC. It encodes CASSFAGQNYGYTF.

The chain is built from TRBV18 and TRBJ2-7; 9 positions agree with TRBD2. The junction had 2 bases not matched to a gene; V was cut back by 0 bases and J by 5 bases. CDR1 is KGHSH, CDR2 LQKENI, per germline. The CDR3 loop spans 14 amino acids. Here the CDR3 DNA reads TGTGCCAGCTCACCACCAGCGGGAGGCAACGAGCAGTACTTC. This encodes CASSPPAGGNEQYF. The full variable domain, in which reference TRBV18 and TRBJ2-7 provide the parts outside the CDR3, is NAGVMQNPRHLVRRRGQEARLRCSPMKGHSHVYWYRQLPEEGLKFMVYLQKENIIDESGMPKERFSAEFPKEGPSILRIQQVVRGDSAAYFCASSPPAGGNEQYFGPGTRLTVT.